This passage covers 15 T cell receptor beta chains from one sample sequenced in a study of blood T cell repertoires in COVID-19. TCRdb keeps only in-frame clones here, not all; method: immunoSEQ multiplex PCR. The data contain tens of thousands of clones, 75% to 90% of them singletons. Specimen: peripheral blood. All receptors come from a man older than 75 with acute or convalescent COVID-19.

This clone was seen a single time. The rearrangement links TRBV11-2 to TRBJ2-7, with 7 bases fitting TRBD2. Germline V CDR1 and CDR2: SGHAT, FQNNGV. This CDR3 has 12 residues. Trimming removed 5 bases from V and 11 bases from J; junction bases left unmatched: 9. CDR3 in DNA: TGTGCCAGCAGCCCTGAATCCGGGACTAAGTACTTC. As protein: CASSPESGTKYF.

The chain is built from TRBV4-2 and TRBJ2-3; TRBD1 might be the D (5 bases). The germline CDR1 and CDR2 sequences are LGHNA and YNFKEQ. CDR3 length equals 14 residues. Between the trimmed V and J ends, which lost 4 bases and 3 bases, there was a span of 11 bases. The CDR3 reads CASSPRADTDTQYF. The CDR3 nucleotides are TGTGCCAGCAGCCCCAGGGCCGATACAGATACGCAGTATTTT.

V usage is TRBV7-2 and J usage is TRBJ2-7, with no clear D. This CDR3 spans 13 amino acids. Trimming took 3 bases from V and 2 from J, leaving 8 bases between them. From germline, CDR1 is SGHTA and CDR2 FQGNSA. This CDR3 is CASSFYSTYEQYF. Here the CDR3 DNA reads TGTGCCAGCAGCTTTTACAGTACCTACGAGCAGTACTTC.

The rearrangement joins TRBV27 to TRBJ2-3; no definite D call. Trimming removed 2 bases from V and 4 bases from J, with 10 bases in between. Looked up from germline, CDR1 is MNHEY and CDR2 is SMNVEV (reference sequence). The CDR3 has 14 amino acids. This chain's CDR3 is CASSLTRRADTQYF. In DNA form, the CDR3 reads TGTGCCAGCAGTTTAACCCGCCGCGCAGATACGCAGTATTTT.

The chain has TRBV20-1 and TRBJ2-7; tentative D call: TRBD1 (5 bases). V was pared by 6 bases and J by 5 bases, with 11 bases between. Germline CDR1 reads DFQATT; CDR2 reads SNEGSKA (reference sequence). This CDR3 region has 11 residues. The CDR3 loop is CSAAGSDEQYF. Here the CDR3 DNA reads TGCAGTGCGGCAGGGTCGGACGAGCAGTACTTC.

The genes are TRBV18 and TRBJ1-3, with D perhaps TRBD1 (6 bases). The germline V gene encodes CDR1 KGHSH and CDR2 LQKENI. V was cut by 6 bases and J by 4 bases, with 16 bases left in between. CDR3 length: 15 residues. The CDR3, as DNA: TGTGCCAGCTCGGAGTGGGACACTGGGGGAAACACCATATATTTT. Translation gives CASSEWDTGGNTIYF.

The chain joins TRBV19 to TRBJ1-2, with 7 positions matching TRBD1. The CDR3 has 14 residues. Germline CDR1 is LNHDA and CDR2 is SQIVND (reference sequence). The V and J ends lost 7 bases and 2 bases, in that order; junction bases with no gene match: 7. The CDR3 nucleotides read TGTGCCAGTAACCGACAGGGAGCAAACTATGGCTACACCTTC. Protein sequence: CASNRQGANYGYTF.

The chain recombines TRBV10-3 with TRBJ2-5; TRBD2 aligns across 7 bases. Unmatched junction bases numbered 9, after V lost 10 bases and J lost 7 bases. This CDR3 spans 12 amino acids. From germline, CDR1 is ENHRY and CDR2 SYGVKD. CDR3 in amino acids: CATGLPLATQYF. The CDR3 nucleotides read TGTGCCACGGGACTACCACTTGCGACCCAGTACTTC.

V and J are TRBV29-1 and TRBJ1-4; TRBD1 agrees at 10 bases. CDR3 length equals 15 residues. J gave up 8 bases and V 1 base, and 7 bases lay outside the gene matches. Germline V gene lookup returns CDR1 SQVTM and CDR2 ANQGSEA. This chain's CDR3 is CSVEASGTGVEKLFF. CDR3 bases: TGCAGCGTTGAAGCCTCCGGGACAGGGGTAGAAAAACTGTTTTTT.

The chain couples TRBV7-6 to TRBJ2-1; the match to TRBD1 covers 9 bases. There are 18 residues in the CDR3. Germline V lookup: CDR1 SGHVS, CDR2 FNYEAQ. V was clipped by 2 bases and J by 2 bases; unmatched bases: 10. The DNA of the CDR3 is TGTGCCAGCAGCTTAACTCCCGCCGGGACAGGGCCCTACAATGAGCAGTTCTTC. It specifies CASSLTPAGTGPYNEQFF.

The chain is built from TRBV5-1 and TRBJ2-3; 7 positions match TRBD2. Germline lookup yields CDR1 SGHRS and CDR2 YFSETQ. Trimming at V came to 1 base and at J to 5 bases, leaving 1 base not matched to a gene. The CDR3 sequence is 13 residues long. The CDR3 nucleotides read TGCGCCAGCAGCTTGTCTAGCGGAGATACGCAGTATTTT. Translation gives CASSLSSGDTQYF.

This clone was seen only a few times. The chain is built from TRBV7-9 and TRBJ2-5, with TRBD2 matching over 13 bases. Germline CDR1 and CDR2: SEHNR and FQNEAQ (reference sequence). This CDR3 is built from 18 residues. The V gene end was trimmed by 2 bases and the J gene end by 5 bases; junction bases not matched to a gene: 11. As DNA, the CDR3 is TGTGCCAGCAGCTTACCGGTCTGGACTAGCGGGAGCGGTGAGACCCAGTACTTC. Protein product: CASSLPVWTSGSGETQYF.

V usage is TRBV19 and J usage is TRBJ2-5, with TRBD2 matching 7 bases. V lost 4 bases, J lost 3 bases, and 11 bases stayed unmatched. Germline V gene data show CDR1 as LNHDA and CDR2 as SQIVND (reference sequence). This CDR3 region has 16 residues. The chain's CDR3 is CASSTGTAGSEETQYF. The CDR3 DNA sequence: TGTGCCAGTAGTACGGGAACAGCGGGATCGGAAGAGACCCAGTACTTC.

This clone was recorded once. The chain carries TRBV19 and TRBJ1-5, with 7 bases that match TRBD1. V trimming: 3 bases; J trimming: 3 bases; junction bases outside the gene matches: 5. This CDR3 is 15 amino acids long. Germline assignment: CDR1 LNHDA and CDR2 SQIVND (reference sequence). As DNA, the CDR3 is TGTGCCAGTAGTATCGACAGGGTATTCAATCAGCCCCAGCATTTT. The encoded protein is CASSIDRVFNQPQHF.

This sequence joins TRBV7-2 and TRBJ2-3, with 9 bases aligning to TRBD1. Trimming took 1 base from V and 11 from J; bases not matched to a gene: 4. Germline assignment: CDR1 SGHTA and CDR2 FQGNSA. This CDR3 is built from 13 residues. Here the CDR3 reads CASSLEVDRGQYF. The CDR3 DNA is TGTGCCAGCAGCTTAGAGGTGGACAGGGGGCAGTATTTT.